The clone carrying this T cell receptor beta chain was seen a few times. Its antigen is not identified. These data are taken from a study of T-cell memory formation after mild COVID-19. Findings and caveats of the study: Prior to infection, memory already included some responding clones, suggesting cross-reactive memory joined. Contracting CD4+ clones were located mainly in CM and EM, and CD8+ clones in EMRA.

MiXCR, applied by TCRdb to the 5' RACE reads, yields one record per CDR3 protein. Here the sample spans 65,000 to 95,000 distinct CDR3 sequences, around 13% being singletons. The germline gives CDR1 KGHDR, CDR2 SFDVKD. This CDR3 spans 15 amino acids. V dropped 2 bases and J dropped 3; count of bases not matched to a gene: 2. The sequence was obtained from a young man who had mild COVID-19 (a few samples of this study predate the infection). Cell type and time point are not known. The sequenced material came from PBMCs or a T cell subset sorted from them (not recorded which). The chain recombines TRBV24-1 with TRBJ2-5, with TRBD1 identical over 10 bases. CDR3 residues: CATSDSGTGEETQYF. The CDR3 nucleotides are TGTGCCACCAGTGATTCCGGGACAGGGGAAGAGACCCAGTACTTC.